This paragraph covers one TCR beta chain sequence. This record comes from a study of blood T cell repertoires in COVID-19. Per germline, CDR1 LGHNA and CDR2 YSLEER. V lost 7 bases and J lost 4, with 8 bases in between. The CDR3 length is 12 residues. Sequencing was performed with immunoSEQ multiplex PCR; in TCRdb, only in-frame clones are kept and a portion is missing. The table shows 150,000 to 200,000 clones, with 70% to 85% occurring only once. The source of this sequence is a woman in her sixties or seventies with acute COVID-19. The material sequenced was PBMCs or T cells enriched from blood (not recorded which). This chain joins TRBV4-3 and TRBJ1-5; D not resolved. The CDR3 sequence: CASIGRNQPQHF. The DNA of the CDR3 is TGCGCCAGCATTGGCAGAAATCAGCCCCAGCATTTT.